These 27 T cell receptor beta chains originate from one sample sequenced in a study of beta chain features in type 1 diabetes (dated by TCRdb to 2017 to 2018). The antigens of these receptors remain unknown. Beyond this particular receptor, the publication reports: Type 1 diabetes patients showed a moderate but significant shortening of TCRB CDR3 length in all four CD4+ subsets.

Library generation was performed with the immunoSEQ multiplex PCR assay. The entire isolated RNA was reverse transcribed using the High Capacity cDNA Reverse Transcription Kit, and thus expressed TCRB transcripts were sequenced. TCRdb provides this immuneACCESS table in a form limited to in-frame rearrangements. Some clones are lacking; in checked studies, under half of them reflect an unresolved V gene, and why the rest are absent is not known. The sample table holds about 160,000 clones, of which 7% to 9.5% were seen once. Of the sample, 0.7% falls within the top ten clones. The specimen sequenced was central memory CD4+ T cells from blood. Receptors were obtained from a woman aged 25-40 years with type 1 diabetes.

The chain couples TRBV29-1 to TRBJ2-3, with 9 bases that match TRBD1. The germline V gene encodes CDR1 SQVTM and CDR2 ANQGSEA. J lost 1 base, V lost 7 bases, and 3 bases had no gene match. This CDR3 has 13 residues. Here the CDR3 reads CSGRTGGTDTQYF. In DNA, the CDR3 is TGCAGCGGACGGACAGGGGGCACAGATACGCAGTATTTT.

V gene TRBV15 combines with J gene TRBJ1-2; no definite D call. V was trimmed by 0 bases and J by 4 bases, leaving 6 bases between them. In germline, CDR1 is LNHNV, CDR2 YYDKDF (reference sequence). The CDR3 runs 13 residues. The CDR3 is CATSRDISYGYTF. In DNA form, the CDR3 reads TGTGCCACCAGCAGAGACATCAGCTATGGCTACACCTTC.

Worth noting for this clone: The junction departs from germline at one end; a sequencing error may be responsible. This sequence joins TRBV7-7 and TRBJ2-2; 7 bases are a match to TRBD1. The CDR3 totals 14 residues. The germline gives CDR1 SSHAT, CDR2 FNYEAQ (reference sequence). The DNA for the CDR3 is TGTGCTAGCAGCTTGGGACAGCACACCGGGGAGCTGTTTTTT. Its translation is CASSLGQHTGELFF.

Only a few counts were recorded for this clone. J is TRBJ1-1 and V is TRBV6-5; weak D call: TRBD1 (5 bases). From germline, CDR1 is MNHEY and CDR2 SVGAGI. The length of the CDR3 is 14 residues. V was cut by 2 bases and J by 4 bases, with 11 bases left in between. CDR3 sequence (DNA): TGTGCCAGCAGTTACCTACAGGATGGCACTGAAGCTTTCTTT. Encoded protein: CASSYLQDGTEAFF.

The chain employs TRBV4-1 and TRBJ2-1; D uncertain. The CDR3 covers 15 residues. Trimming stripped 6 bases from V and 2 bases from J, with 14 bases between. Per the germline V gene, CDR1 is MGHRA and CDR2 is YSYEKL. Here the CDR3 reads CASRPDPQAYNEQFF. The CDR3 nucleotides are TGCGCCAGCAGACCCGACCCCCAGGCCTACAATGAGCAGTTCTTC.

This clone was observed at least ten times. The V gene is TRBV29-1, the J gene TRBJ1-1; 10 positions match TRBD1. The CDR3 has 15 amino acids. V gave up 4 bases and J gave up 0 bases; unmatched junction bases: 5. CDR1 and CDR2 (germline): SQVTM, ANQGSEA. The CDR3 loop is CSVGPGQGMNTEAFF. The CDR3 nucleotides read TGCAGCGTTGGGCCGGGACAGGGGATGAACACTGAAGCTTTCTTT.

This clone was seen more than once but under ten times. The CDR3 coding sequence is TGTGCCAGCAGCTTGGGCACCGTCGGGGGGAGATGGGCTTTCTTT. It specifies CASSLGTVGGRWAFF. V is TRBV5-6 and J is TRBJ1-1; TRBD1 might be the D (5 bases). CDR3 size: 15 residues. V shed 0 bases and J shed 11 bases, with 20 bases lying between them. From germline, CDR1 is SGHDT and CDR2 YYEEEE.

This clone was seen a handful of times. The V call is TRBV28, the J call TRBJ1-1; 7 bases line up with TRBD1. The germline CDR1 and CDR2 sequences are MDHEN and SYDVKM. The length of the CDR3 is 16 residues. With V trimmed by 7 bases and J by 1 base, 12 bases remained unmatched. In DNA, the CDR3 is TGTGCCAGCACCTTCCCGACAGGGTCGGGGAACACTGAAGCTTTCTTT. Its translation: CASTFPTGSGNTEAFF.

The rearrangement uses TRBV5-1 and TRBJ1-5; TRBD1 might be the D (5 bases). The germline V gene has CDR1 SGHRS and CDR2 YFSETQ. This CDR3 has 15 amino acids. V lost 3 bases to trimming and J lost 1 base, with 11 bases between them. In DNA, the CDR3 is TGCGCCAGCAGCTGGTCAGGGATGAGCAATCAGCCCCAGCATTTT. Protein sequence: CASSWSGMSNQPQHF.

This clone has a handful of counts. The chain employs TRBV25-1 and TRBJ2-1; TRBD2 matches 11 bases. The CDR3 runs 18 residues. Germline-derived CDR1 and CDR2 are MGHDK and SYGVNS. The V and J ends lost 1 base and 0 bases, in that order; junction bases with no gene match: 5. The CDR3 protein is CASSEWGTSGSSYNEQFF. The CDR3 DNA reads TGTGCCAGCAGTGAATGGGGCACTAGCGGGAGCTCCTACAATGAGCAGTTCTTC. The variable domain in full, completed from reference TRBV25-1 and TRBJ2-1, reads EADIYQTPRYLVIGTGKKITLECSQTMGHDKMYWYQQDPGMELHLIHYSYGVNSTEKGDLSSESTVSRIRTEHFPLTLESARPSHTSQYLCASSEWGTSGSSYNEQFFGPGTRLTVL.

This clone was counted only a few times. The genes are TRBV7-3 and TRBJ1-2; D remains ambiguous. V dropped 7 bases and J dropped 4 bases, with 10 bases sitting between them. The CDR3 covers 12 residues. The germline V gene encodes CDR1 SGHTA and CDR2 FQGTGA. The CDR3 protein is CASTKEGYGYTF. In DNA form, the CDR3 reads TGTGCCAGCACCAAAGAGGGCTATGGCTACACCTTC.

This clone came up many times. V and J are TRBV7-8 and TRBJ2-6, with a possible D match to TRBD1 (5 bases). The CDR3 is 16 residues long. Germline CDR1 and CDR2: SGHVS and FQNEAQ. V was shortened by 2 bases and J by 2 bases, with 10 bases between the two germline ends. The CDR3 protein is CASSLLGVAGANVLTF. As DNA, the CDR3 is TGTGCCAGCAGCTTACTAGGGGTGGCTGGGGCCAACGTCCTGACTTTC. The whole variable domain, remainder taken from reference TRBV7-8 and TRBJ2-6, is GAGVSQSPRYKVAKRGQDVALRCDPISGHVSLFWYQQALGQGPEFLTYFQNEAQLDKSGLPSDRFFAERPEGSVSTLKIQRTQQEDSAVYLCASSLLGVAGANVLTFGAGSRLTVL.

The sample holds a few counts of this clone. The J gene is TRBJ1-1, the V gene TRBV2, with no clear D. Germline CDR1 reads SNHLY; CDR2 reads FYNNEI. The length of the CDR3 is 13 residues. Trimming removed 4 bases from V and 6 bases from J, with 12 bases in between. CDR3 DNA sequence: TGTGCCAGCAGTGCCTTTGGGGAGCCTGAAGCTTTCTTT. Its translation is CASSAFGEPEAFF.

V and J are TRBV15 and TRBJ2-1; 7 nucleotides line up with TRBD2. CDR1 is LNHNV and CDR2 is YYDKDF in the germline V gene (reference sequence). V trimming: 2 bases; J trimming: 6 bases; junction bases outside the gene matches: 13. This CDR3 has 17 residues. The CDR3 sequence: CATSRSRRAGSVNEQFF. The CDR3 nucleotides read TGTGCCACCAGCAGATCCCGTCGAGCGGGATCGGTCAATGAGCAGTTCTTC. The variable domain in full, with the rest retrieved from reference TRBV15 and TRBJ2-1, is DAMVIQNPRYQVTQFGKPVTLSCSQTLNHNVMYWYQQKSSQAPKLLFHYYDKDFNNEADTPDNFQSRRPNTSFCFLDIRSPGLGDTAMYLCATSRSRRAGSVNEQFFGPGTRLTVL.

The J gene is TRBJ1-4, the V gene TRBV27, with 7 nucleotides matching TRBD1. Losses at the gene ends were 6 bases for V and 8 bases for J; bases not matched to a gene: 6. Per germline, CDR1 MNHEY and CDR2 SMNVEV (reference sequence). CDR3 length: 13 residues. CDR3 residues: CASRTGLREKLFF. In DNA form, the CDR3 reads TGTGCCAGCAGGACAGGGCTTCGGGAAAAACTGTTTTTT.

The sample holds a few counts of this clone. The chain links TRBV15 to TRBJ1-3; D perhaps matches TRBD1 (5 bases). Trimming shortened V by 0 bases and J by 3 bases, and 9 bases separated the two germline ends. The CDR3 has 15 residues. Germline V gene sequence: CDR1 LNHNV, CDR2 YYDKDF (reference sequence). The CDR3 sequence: CATSRDPGFGNTIYF. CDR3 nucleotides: TGTGCCACCAGCAGAGATCCAGGGTTTGGAAACACCATATATTTT.

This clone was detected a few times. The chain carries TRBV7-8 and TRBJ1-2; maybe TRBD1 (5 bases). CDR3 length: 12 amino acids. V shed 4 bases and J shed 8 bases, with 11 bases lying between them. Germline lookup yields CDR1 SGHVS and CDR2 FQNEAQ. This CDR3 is CASSSRQKGYTF. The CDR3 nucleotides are TGTGCCAGCAGCTCGCGACAGAAGGGCTACACCTTC.

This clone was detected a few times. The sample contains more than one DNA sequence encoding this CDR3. CDR3 sequence: CASSLRVETQYF. Here the CDR3 DNA reads TGTGCCAGCAGTCTCAGGGTGGAGACCCAGTACTTC. This chain joins TRBV28 and TRBJ2-5; TRBD1 is a possible D gene (5 bases). The CDR3 extends over 12 amino acids. Per the germline V gene, CDR1 is MDHEN and CDR2 is SYDVKM. Trimming shortened V by 5 bases and J by 5 bases, and 9 bases separated the two germline ends.

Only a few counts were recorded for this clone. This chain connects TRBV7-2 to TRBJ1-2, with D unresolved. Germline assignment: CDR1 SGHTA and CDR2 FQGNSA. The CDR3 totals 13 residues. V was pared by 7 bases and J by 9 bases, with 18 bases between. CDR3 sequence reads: CASTEYLGVSYTF. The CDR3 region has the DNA TGTGCCAGCACCGAGTACCTCGGGGTGAGCTACACCTTC.

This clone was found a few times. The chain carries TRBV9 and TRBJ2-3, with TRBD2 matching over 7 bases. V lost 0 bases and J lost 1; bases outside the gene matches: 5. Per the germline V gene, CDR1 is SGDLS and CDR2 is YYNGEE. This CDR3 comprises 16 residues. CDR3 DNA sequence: TGTGCCAGCAGCGTAGGGCTAACTAGCGGCACAGATACGCAGTATTTT. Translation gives CASSVGLTSGTDTQYF.

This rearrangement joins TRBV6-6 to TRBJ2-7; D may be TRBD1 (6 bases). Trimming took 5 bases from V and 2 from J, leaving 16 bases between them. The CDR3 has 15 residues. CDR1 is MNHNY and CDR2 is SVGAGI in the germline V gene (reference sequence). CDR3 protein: CASSDRTVEAYEQYF. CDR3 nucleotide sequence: TGTGCCAGCAGTGACAGGACAGTGGAAGCCTACGAGCAGTACTTC.

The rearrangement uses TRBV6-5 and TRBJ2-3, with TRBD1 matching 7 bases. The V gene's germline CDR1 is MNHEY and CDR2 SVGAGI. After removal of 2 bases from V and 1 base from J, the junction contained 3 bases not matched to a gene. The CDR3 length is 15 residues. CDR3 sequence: CASSYPQGGTDTQYF. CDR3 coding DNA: TGTGCCAGCAGTTACCCCCAGGGGGGCACAGATACGCAGTATTTT.

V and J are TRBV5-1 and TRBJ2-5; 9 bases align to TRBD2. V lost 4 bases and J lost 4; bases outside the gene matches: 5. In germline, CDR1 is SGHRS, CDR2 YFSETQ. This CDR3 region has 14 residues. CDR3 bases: TGCGCCAGCAGCGGATTAGCGGGAGCAGAGACCCAGTACTTC. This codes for CASSGLAGAETQYF.

The CDR3 region is CASSTDYTGELFF. The CDR3 bases are TGTGCCAGTAGTACTGACTACACCGGGGAGCTGTTTTTT. The chain joins TRBV19 to TRBJ2-2; D uncertain. The germline V and J ends were trimmed by 4 bases and 3 bases, with 6 bases remaining between them. The CDR3 runs 13 residues. The V gene's germline CDR1 is LNHDA and CDR2 SQIVND (reference sequence). Filled out from reference TRBV19 and TRBJ2-2, the complete variable domain reads DGGITQSPKYLFRKEGQNVTLSCEQNLNHDAMYWYRQDPGQGLRLIYYSQIVNDFQKGDIAEGYSVSREKKESFPLTVTSAQKNPTAFYLCASSTDYTGELFFGEGSRLTVL.

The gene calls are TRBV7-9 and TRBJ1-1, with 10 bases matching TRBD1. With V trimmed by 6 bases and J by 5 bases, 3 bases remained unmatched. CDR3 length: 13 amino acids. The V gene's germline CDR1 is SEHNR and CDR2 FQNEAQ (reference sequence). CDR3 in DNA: TGTGCCAGCAGTTGGACAGGGGGGACTGAAGCTTTCTTT. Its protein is CASSWTGGTEAFF.

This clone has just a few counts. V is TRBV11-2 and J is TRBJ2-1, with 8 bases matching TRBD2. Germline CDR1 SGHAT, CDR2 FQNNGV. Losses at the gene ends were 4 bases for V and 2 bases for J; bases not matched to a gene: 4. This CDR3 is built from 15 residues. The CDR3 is CASSSLAGTYNEQFF. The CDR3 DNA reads TGTGCCAGCAGCTCATTAGCGGGAACCTACAATGAGCAGTTCTTC.

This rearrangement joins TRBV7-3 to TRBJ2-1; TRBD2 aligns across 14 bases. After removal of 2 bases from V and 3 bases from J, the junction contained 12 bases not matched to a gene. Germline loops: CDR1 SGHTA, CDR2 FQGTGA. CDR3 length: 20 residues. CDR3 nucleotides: TGTGCCAGCAGCTTAGGTGGGACTAGCGGGAGTTTTCGCTTCTACAATGAGCAGTTCTTC. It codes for CASSLGGTSGSFRFYNEQFF.